The 13 T cell receptor beta chains reported below all come from one sample, sequenced in a study of blood T cell repertoires in COVID-19. Repertoires were generated with immunoSEQ multiplex PCR, while TCRdb's copy carries only in-frame clones and drops some. The sample records tens of thousands of clones, almost 85% being singletons. The specimen sequenced was peripheral blood. These receptors came from a man in his fifties or sixties with active or convalescent COVID-19.

DNA for the CDR3: TGTGCCAGCAGCCTCCCGGGACAGGGGTACGAGCAGTACTTC. This encodes CASSLPGQGYEQYF. This rearrangement joins TRBV5-4 to TRBJ2-7, with 10 bases lining up with TRBD1. Germline trimming cut 4 bases from V and 4 bases from J; bases unmatched to any gene: 5. The V gene's germline CDR1 is SGHNT and CDR2 YYREEE (reference sequence). This CDR3 is 14 amino acids long.

This chain connects TRBV3-1 (or the pseudogene TRBV3-2) to TRBJ2-2; 9 bases line up with TRBD2. This CDR3 is built from 16 residues. Germline CDR1 and CDR2: LGHDT and YNNKEL (reference sequence). The trim removed 2 bases at V and 1 base at J, leaving 2 bases unmatched. The CDR3 DNA follows: TGTGCCAGCAGCCAACATAGCGGGGGGAACACCGGGGAGCTGTTTTTT. Translating gives CASSQHSGGNTGELFF.

The rearrangement joins TRBV5-8 to TRBJ2-5; 14 positions agree with TRBD2. With 4 bases clipped from V and 2 bases from J, the junction kept 4 bases outside the gene matches. This CDR3 contains 16 residues. Germline V CDR1 and CDR2: SGHTS, YDEGEE. The CDR3 region is CASSPGTSGGQETQYF. For the CDR3, the DNA is TGTGCCAGCAGCCCCGGGACTAGCGGGGGTCAAGAGACCCAGTACTTC. Full variable domain (missing parts from reference TRBV5-8 and TRBJ2-5): EAGVTQSPTHLIKTRGQQATLRCSPISGHTSVYWYQQALGLGLQFLLWYDEGEERNRGNFPPRFSGRQFPNYSSELNVNALELEDSALYLCASSPGTSGGQETQYFGPGTRLLVL.

The CDR3 coding sequence is TGTGCCAGCAGCCGGGACTTCTCTGGAAACACCATATATTTT. Translation: CASSRDFSGNTIYF. The chain employs TRBV5-6 and TRBJ1-3, with D possibly being TRBD1 (5 bases). V was cut by 4 bases and J by 0 bases, with 8 bases left in between. The CDR3 length is 14 residues. Germline lookup yields CDR1 SGHDT and CDR2 YYEEEE. Full variable domain (missing parts from reference TRBV5-6 and TRBJ1-3): DAGVTQSPTHLIKTRGQQVTLRCSPKSGHDTVSWYQQALGQGPQFIFQYYEEEERQRGNFPDRFSGHQFPNYSSELNVNALLLGDSALYLCASSRDFSGNTIYFGEGSWLTVV.

The CDR3 DNA sequence: TGTGCCAGCAGTTCTCCCGGACAGGGGGCGTGGGGCTACACCTTC. Its protein product is CASSSPGQGAWGYTF. The V gene is TRBV27, the J gene TRBJ1-2; 11 nucleotides agree with TRBD1. The CDR3 has 15 amino acids. V shed 4 bases, J shed 8 bases, and the junction held 9 bases outside the gene matches. Germline V gives CDR1 MNHEY, CDR2 SMNVEV (reference sequence).

The chain carries TRBV7-2 and TRBJ1-2, with 8 nucleotides matching TRBD1. Germline CDR1 and CDR2: SGHTA and FQGNSA. Unmatched junction bases numbered 17, after V lost 4 bases and J lost 7 bases. CDR3 size: 17 residues. Here the CDR3 DNA reads TGTGCCAGCAGCTCCTTTATGGGTTTTGGGACAGGCGTTGGCTACACCTTC. The encoded protein is CASSSFMGFGTGVGYTF.

The gene calls are TRBV5-1 and TRBJ2-5; TRBD1 might be the D (5 bases). The length of the CDR3 is 13 residues. Germline V gene lookup returns CDR1 SGHRS and CDR2 YFSETQ. V was trimmed by 1 base and J by 3 bases, leaving 7 bases between them. CDR3 bases: TGCGCCAGCAGCTTGCCAGGGAAAGAGACCCAGTACTTC. It yields the protein CASSLPGKETQYF. Full variable domain (missing parts from reference TRBV5-1 and TRBJ2-5): KAGVTQTPRYLIKTRGQQVTLSCSPISGHRSVSWYQQTPGQGLQFLFEYFSETQRNKGNFPGRFSGRQFSNSRSEMNVSTLELGDSALYLCASSLPGKETQYFGPGTRLLVL.

CDR3 DNA sequence: TGTGCCAGCAGTACCTCCAAAGCGGATCAAAACAATGAGCAGTTCTTC. This codes for CASSTSKADQNNEQFF. This chain joins TRBV28 and TRBJ2-1; the D gene is possibly TRBD2 (5 bases). This CDR3 has 16 residues. V lost 5 bases to trimming and J lost 5 bases, with 19 bases between them. Germline V lookup: CDR1 MDHEN, CDR2 SYDVKM.

This clone was seen only a few times. This chain connects TRBV4-3 to TRBJ2-2; D not certain. Germline loops: CDR1 LGHNA, CDR2 YSLEER. CDR3 length: 13 amino acids. Trimming left V 0 bases short and J 7 bases short, with 6 bases between. CDR3 region: CASSQDRYGELFF. CDR3 DNA sequence: TGCGCCAGCAGCCAAGATCGTTACGGGGAGCTGTTTTTT.

The J gene is TRBJ2-7, the V gene TRBV18; 13 bases map to TRBD2. The CDR3 covers 16 residues. CDR1 KGHSH and CDR2 LQKENI come from the germline V gene. Trimming at V came to 3 bases and at J to 2 bases, leaving 4 bases not matched to a gene. CDR3 sequence: CASSPPGLAGAYEQYF. The DNA for the CDR3 is TGTGCCAGCTCACCTCCCGGACTAGCGGGGGCCTACGAGCAGTACTTC.

The chain recombines TRBV2 with TRBJ2-5, with a weak D call TRBD1 (5 bases). This CDR3 has 11 residues. V dropped 7 bases and J dropped 5 bases, with 8 bases sitting between them. CDR1 is SNHLY and CDR2 is FYNNEI in the germline V gene. The CDR3: CASTRAETQYF. CDR3 bases: TGTGCCAGCACCAGGGCTGAGACCCAGTACTTC.

The rearrangement links TRBV29-1 to TRBJ2-5; a weak D match, TRBD1 (6 bases). Trimming pared 5 bases from V and 5 bases from J, leaving 15 bases between. The germline CDR1 and CDR2 sequences are SQVTM and ANQGSEA. The CDR3 length is 13 residues. The CDR3 region is CSVRQVVWETQYF. CDR3 bases: TGCAGCGTTCGACAGGTCGTCTGGGAGACCCAGTACTTC. Based on the CDR3 plus reference TRBV29-1 and TRBJ2-5, the full variable domain is SAVISQKPSRDICQRGTSLTIQCQVDSQVTMMFWYRQQPGQSLTLIATANQGSEATYESGFVIDKFPISRPNLTFSTLTVSNMSPEDSSIYLCSVRQVVWETQYFGPGTRLLVL.

The V call is TRBV28, the J call TRBJ2-7; tentatively, D is TRBD2 (6 bases). CDR1 MDHEN and CDR2 SYDVKM come from the germline V gene. Between the trimmed V and J ends, which lost 6 bases and 2 bases, there was a span of 11 bases. This CDR3 has 13 residues. The CDR3 bases are TGTGCCAGCAGCCCCGGAGGGACCTACGAGCAGTACGTC. Translating gives CASSPGGTYEQYV.